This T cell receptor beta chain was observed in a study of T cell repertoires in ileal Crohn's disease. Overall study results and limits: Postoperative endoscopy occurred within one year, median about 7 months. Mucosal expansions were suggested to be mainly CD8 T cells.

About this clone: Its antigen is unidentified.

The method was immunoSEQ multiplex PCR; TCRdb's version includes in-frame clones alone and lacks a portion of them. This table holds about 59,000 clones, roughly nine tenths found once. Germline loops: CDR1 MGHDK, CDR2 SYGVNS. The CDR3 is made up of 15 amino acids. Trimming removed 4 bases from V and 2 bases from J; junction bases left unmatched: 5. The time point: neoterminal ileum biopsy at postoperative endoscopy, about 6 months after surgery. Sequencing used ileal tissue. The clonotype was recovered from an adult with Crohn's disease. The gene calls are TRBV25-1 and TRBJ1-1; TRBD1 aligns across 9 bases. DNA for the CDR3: TGTGCCAGCAGTGGGAGGACAGGGGCAAACACTGAAGCTTTCTTT. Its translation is CASSGRTGANTEAFF.